These 11 T cell receptor beta chains share one sample of origin, sequenced in a study of T cell changes during pregnancy in multiple sclerosis. Here immunoSEQ multiplex PCR was the method, and the copy in TCRdb shows in-frame clones only, minus some. The repertoire holds roughly 53,000 clones, with about 92% as singletons. The sample was CD4+ T cells from peripheral blood mononuclear cells, taken in the third trimester of pregnancy. Receptors were obtained from a female donor with multiple sclerosis, enrolled in a pregnancy study.

Here the CDR3 reads CASSYSGAGGYTF. The DNA of the CDR3 is TGTGCCAGCAGTTACTCGGGGGCGGGTGGCTACACCTTC. The chain combines TRBV6-6 with TRBJ1-2; maybe TRBD1 (6 bases). The V end lost 0 bases, the J end lost 7 bases, and 9 bases lay between the germline ends. CDR1 is MNHNY, CDR2 SVGAGI, per germline (reference sequence). The CDR3 runs 13 residues.

This clone was detected once. The gene calls are TRBV4-2 and TRBJ2-5; 13 positions match TRBD2. Losses at the gene ends were 1 base for V and 8 bases for J; bases not matched to a gene: 13. Germline-derived CDR1 and CDR2 are LGHNA and YNFKEQ. This CDR3 comprises 18 residues. The CDR3 nucleotides are TGTGCCAGCAGCCAAGCTCAGAACTCCGGACTAGCGGGAGCCACCCAGTACTTC. It translates to CASSQAQNSGLAGATQYF.

The chain uses TRBV6-1 and TRBJ2-1; D is perhaps TRBD1 (6 bases). The CDR3 runs 15 residues. From germline, CDR1 is MNHNS and CDR2 SASEGT. Between the trimmed V and J ends, which lost 2 bases and 0 bases, there was a span of 8 bases. The CDR3: CASSEQDSSYNEQFF. DNA of the CDR3: TGTGCCAGCAGTGAACAGGACAGCTCCTACAATGAGCAGTTCTTC.

Turning to this clone: The sample holds other DNA sequences that translate to the same CDR3. V and J are TRBV19 and TRBJ2-7; D possibly corresponds to TRBD1 (5 bases). The germline gives CDR1 LNHDA, CDR2 SQIVND (reference sequence). CDR3 length equals 14 residues. Trimming took 3 bases from V and 3 from J, leaving 12 bases between them. The CDR3 reads CASSIGQGGYEQYF. The CDR3 DNA reads TGTGCCAGTAGTATTGGGCAGGGTGGCTACGAGCAGTACTTC. Combining the CDR3 with reference TRBV19 and TRBJ2-7 gives the whole variable domain DGGITQSPKYLFRKEGQNVTLSCEQNLNHDAMYWYRQDPGQGLRLIYYSQIVNDFQKGDIAEGYSVSREKKESFPLTVTSAQKNPTAFYLCASSIGQGGYEQYFGPGTRLTVT.

This clone showed up just a few times. The J gene is TRBJ1-1, the V gene TRBV2; possible D gene TRBD1, 5 bases. The germline V gene encodes CDR1 SNHLY and CDR2 FYNNEI. CDR3 length equals 13 residues. Trimming left V 10 bases short and J 1 base short, with 13 bases between. The CDR3 DNA reads as TGTGCCAACTCATGGGGGGGGAACACTGAAGCTTTCTTT. Translation gives CANSWGGNTEAFF.

The CDR3 sequence is CASSKTGLRTGELFF. The DNA of the CDR3 is TGTGCCAGCAGTAAGACAGGGCTTAGAACCGGGGAGCTGTTTTTT. V gene TRBV6-6 combines with J gene TRBJ2-2; TRBD1 matches 7 bases. The CDR3 runs to 15 residues. Looked up from germline, CDR1 is MNHNY and CDR2 is SVGAGI (reference sequence). The junction had 8 bases not matched to a gene; V was cut back by 5 bases and J by 5 bases.

V and J are TRBV28 and TRBJ1-1; TRBD1 might be the D (6 bases). This CDR3 has 11 residues. Germline values: CDR1 MDHEN, CDR2 SYDVKM. The CDR3 is CMAGGLTEAFF. CDR3 sequence (DNA): TGTATGGCGGGGGGGCTCACTGAAGCTTTCTTT.

The chain is built from TRBV4-3 and TRBJ1-5; D remains unclear. This CDR3 contains 13 residues. CDR1 is LGHNA, CDR2 YSLEER, per germline. V lost 1 base to trimming and J lost 4 bases, with 5 bases between them. As DNA, the CDR3 is TGCGCCAGCAGCCAAGTTATAAATCAGCCCCAGCATTTT. Translation gives CASSQVINQPQHF.

CDR3 DNA: TGTGCCACCAGCAGAGGAGACAGGGGAGGCACAGATACGCAGTATTTT. This translates into CATSRGDRGGTDTQYF. The V and J genes are TRBV15 and TRBJ2-3; 8 positions match TRBD1. V lost 1 base to trimming and J lost 1 base; unmatched junction nucleotides: 4. CDR3 length: 16 amino acids. From germline, CDR1 is LNHNV and CDR2 YYDKDF (reference sequence). The complete variable domain, with remaining parts taken from reference TRBV15 and TRBJ2-3, reads DAMVIQNPRYQVTQFGKPVTLSCSQTLNHNVMYWYQQKSSQAPKLLFHYYDKDFNNEADTPDNFQSRRPNTSFCFLDIRSPGLGDTAMYLCATSRGDRGGTDTQYFGPGTRLTVL.

The V call is TRBV7-9, the J call TRBJ2-7; 9 bases match TRBD1. Germline V gene sequence: CDR1 SEHNR, CDR2 FQNEAQ (reference sequence). Trimming took 4 bases from V and 4 from J; bases not matched to a gene: 11. The CDR3 has 16 residues. CDR3 nucleotides: TGTGCCAGCAGCTATTCAGGCGGACAGGGGTTGTACGAGCAGTACTTC. Amino acids: CASSYSGGQGLYEQYF.

This chain links TRBV6-4 with TRBJ2-7; possible D gene TRBD2, 6 bases. Trimming cost V 9 bases and J 5 bases, with 17 bases left between them. The CDR3 extends over 13 amino acids. Germline V gives CDR1 MRHNA, CDR2 SNTAGT. DNA for the CDR3: TGTGCCAGATGGGACTCACTCCGCCACGAGCAGTACTTC. Protein sequence: CARWDSLRHEQYF.